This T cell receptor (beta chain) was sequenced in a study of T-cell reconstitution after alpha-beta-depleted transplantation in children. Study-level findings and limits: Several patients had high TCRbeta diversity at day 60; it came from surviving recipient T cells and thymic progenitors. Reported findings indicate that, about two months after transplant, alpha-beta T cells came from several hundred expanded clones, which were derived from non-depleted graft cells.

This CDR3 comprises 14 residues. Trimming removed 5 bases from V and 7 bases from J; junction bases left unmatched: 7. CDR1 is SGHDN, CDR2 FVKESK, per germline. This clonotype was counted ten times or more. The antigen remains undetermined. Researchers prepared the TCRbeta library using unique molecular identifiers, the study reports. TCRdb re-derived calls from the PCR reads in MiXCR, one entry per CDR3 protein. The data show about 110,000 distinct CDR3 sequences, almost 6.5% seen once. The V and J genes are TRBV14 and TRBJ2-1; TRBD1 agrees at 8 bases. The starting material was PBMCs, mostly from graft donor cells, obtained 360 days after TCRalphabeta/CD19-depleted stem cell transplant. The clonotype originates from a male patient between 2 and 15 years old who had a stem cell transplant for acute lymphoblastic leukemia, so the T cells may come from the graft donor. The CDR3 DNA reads TGTGCCAGCAGCTCCCGGACAGGGTTAAATGAGCAGTTCTTC. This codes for CASSSRTGLNEQFF.